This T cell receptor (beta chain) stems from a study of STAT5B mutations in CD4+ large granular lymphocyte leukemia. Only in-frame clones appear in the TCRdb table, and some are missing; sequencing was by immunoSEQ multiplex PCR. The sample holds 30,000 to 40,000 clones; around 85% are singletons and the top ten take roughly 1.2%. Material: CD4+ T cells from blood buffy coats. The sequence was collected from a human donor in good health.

The CDR3 DNA reads TGTGCCAGCAGCTTAGAGTGGGTACAAGGACAGTACTTC. Translated: CASSLEWVQGQYF. V usage is TRBV7-2 and J usage is TRBJ2-7; D not certain. V was trimmed by 1 base and J by 10 bases, leaving 14 bases between them. The V gene's germline CDR1 is SGHTA and CDR2 FQGNSA. The CDR3 is 13 residues long.